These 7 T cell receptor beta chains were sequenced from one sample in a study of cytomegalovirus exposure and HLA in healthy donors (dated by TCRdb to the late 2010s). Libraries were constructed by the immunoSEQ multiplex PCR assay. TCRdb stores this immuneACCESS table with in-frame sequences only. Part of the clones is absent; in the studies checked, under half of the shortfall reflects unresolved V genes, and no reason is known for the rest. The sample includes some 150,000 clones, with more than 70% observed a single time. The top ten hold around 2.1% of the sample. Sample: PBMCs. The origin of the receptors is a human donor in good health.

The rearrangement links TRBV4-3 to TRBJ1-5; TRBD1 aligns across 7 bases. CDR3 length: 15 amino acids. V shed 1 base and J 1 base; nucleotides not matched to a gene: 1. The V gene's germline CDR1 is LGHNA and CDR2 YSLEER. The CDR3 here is CASSQGDSSNQPQHF. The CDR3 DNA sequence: TGCGCCAGCAGCCAAGGGGACAGCAGCAATCAGCCCCAGCATTTT.

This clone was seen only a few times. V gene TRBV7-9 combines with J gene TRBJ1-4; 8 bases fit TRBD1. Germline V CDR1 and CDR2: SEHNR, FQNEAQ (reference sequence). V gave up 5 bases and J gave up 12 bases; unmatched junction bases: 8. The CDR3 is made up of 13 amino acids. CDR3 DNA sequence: TGTGCCAGCAGCCGGACAGGGAGGGAAGAACTGTTTTTT. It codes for CASSRTGREELFF.

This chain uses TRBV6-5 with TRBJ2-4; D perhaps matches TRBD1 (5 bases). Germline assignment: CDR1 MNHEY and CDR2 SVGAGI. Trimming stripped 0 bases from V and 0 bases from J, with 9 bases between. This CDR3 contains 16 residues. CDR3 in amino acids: CASSYSSRGAKNIQYF. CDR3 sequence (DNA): TGTGCCAGCAGTTACTCGAGTAGGGGAGCCAAAAACATTCAGTACTTC.

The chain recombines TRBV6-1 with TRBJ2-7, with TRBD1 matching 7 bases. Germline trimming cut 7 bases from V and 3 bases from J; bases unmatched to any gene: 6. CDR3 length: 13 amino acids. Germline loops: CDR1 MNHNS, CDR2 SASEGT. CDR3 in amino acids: CASKRQGNYEQYF. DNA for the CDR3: TGTGCCAGCAAAAGACAGGGCAACTACGAGCAGTACTTC.

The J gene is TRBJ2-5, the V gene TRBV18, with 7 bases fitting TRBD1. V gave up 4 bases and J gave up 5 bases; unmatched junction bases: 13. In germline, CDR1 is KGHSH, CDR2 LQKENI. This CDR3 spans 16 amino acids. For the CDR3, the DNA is TGTGCCAGCTCACGAATGCCGGGACAGACACTGGAGACCCAGTACTTC. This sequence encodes CASSRMPGQTLETQYF.

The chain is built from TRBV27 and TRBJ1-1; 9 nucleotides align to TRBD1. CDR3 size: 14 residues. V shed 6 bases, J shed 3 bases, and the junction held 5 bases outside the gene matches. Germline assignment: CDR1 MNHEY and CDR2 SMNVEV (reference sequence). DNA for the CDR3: TGTGCCAGCAGCCCGACAGGGGGGGACACTGAAGCTTTCTTT. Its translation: CASSPTGGDTEAFF.

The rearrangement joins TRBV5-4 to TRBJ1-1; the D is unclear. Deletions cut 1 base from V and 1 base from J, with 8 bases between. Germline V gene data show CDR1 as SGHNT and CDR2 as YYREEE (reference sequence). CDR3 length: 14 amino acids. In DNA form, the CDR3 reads TGTGCCAGCAGCTTGAGTTTAGCGAACACTGAAGCTTTCTTT. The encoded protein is CASSLSLANTEAFF.